These 4 T cell receptor beta chains were all obtained from the same sample, sequenced in a study of beta chain features in type 1 diabetes. The isolated RNA, all of it, was reverse transcribed, so expressed TCRB transcripts were what got sequenced. Assay: immunoSEQ multiplex PCR; the TCRdb copy retains only in-frame clones and omits some. The sample has 160,000 or so clones; approximately 12% are singletons. The sample was central memory CD4+ T cells from blood. These TCRs come from a man younger than 35 in good health.

This clone was detected only a few times. The V call is TRBV11-1, the J call TRBJ2-7; D is perhaps TRBD2 (5 bases). The CDR3 totals 13 residues. V was shortened by 3 bases and J by 2 bases, with 8 bases between the two germline ends. Germline CDR1 is SGHAT and CDR2 is FQDESV (reference sequence). CDR3 protein: CASSLRDPYEQYF. The CDR3 DNA follows: TGTGCCAGCAGCTTGAGGGATCCCTACGAGCAGTACTTC. The variable domain in full, completed from reference TRBV11-1 and TRBJ2-7, reads EAEVAQSPRYKITEKSQAVAFWCDPISGHATLYWYRQILGQGPELLVQFQDESVVDDSQLPKDRFSAERLKGVDSTLKIQPAELGDSAMYLCASSLRDPYEQYFGPGTRLTVT.

This clone was picked up many times. The rearrangement joins TRBV5-1 to TRBJ2-6, with D maybe TRBD2 (6 bases). This CDR3 comprises 17 residues. V lost 6 bases and J 6 bases, leaving 22 bases between the germline ends. Germline CDR1 is SGHRS and CDR2 is YFSETQ. CDR3 coding DNA: TGCGCCAGCACTGCGCCGGAGGGAAACCTGCTGGCCAACGTCCTGACTTTC. It yields the protein CASTAPEGNLLANVLTF.

This clone was detected only a few times. The CDR3 here is CASSGTGESSNYGYTF. Here the CDR3 DNA reads TGCGCCAGCAGCGGGACAGGGGAAAGCTCTAACTATGGCTACACCTTC. The chain carries TRBV23-1 and TRBJ1-2; 10 bases line up with TRBD1. TRBV23-1 is reported as an ORF; its role is uncertain. V was pared by 6 bases and J by 0 bases, with 7 bases of the junction left unmatched. This CDR3 contains 16 residues.

This clone was picked up a small number of times. CDR3 sequence (DNA): TGTGCCAGCAGCACCTTCCTCTCTGGAAACACCATATATTTT. This encodes CASSTFLSGNTIYF. The V and J genes are TRBV7-9 and TRBJ1-3; no clear D. Trimming removed 5 bases at V and 0 bases at J, with 8 bases between. From germline, CDR1 is SEHNR and CDR2 FQNEAQ (reference sequence). The CDR3 has 14 amino acids.